This T cell receptor beta chain comes out of a study of blood T cell repertoires in COVID-19. Across the study: COVID-19 samples collected from the United States, Italy and Spain covered acute and convalescent phases.

In germline, CDR1 is SGHDN, CDR2 FVKESK. The CDR3 length is 13 residues. Trimming left V 1 base short and J 5 bases short, with 8 bases between. The authors' processing: The authors estimated nucleated cell counts from reference gene primer amplification. Assay: immunoSEQ multiplex PCR; the TCRdb copy retains only in-frame clones and omits some. That table supplies the V and J calls and clone size; D and trimming were determined from the DNA. The table lists around 140,000 clones, just over 85% of them singletons. This chain joins TRBV14 and TRBJ1-2; D remains ambiguous. The origin of this receptor is a woman aged 60-75 years with acute or convalescent COVID-19. The sequenced sample was peripheral blood. CDR3 residues: CASSQGTGYGYTF. The CDR3 nucleotides are TGTGCCAGCAGCCAAGGTACCGGGTATGGCTACACCTTC.